Below, one TCR beta chain is given with its context. What it binds is not known. The CDR3 has 16 amino acids. Germline assignment: CDR1 SEHNR and CDR2 FQNEAQ (reference sequence). V lost 5 bases to trimming and J lost 1 base; unmatched junction nucleotides: 8. The sample comes from a study of T cells after yellow fever vaccination. Looking at the study overall: SMART-Seq v4 Ultra Low Input prepared libraries from low-cell fractions. Study conclusions and caveats: Contaminants from the bulk population, in the form of abundant clonotypes, could be found in FACS-sorted repertoires.

TCRdb reprocessed the 5' RACE reads with MiXCR, giving one entry per CDR3 protein. The sample has 620,000 or so distinct CDR3 sequences; about 17% are singletons. The sequence derives from a young man who received the YFV17D yellow fever vaccine. The source material was PBMCs, sampled around 5 days after the first yellow fever vaccination. This rearrangement joins TRBV7-9 to TRBJ2-1, with 7 bases matching TRBD2. The CDR3 sequence is CASSPSQRGSYNEQFF. The CDR3 DNA reads TGTGCCAGCAGCCCCTCCCAGCGGGGATCCTACAATGAGCAGTTCTTC.